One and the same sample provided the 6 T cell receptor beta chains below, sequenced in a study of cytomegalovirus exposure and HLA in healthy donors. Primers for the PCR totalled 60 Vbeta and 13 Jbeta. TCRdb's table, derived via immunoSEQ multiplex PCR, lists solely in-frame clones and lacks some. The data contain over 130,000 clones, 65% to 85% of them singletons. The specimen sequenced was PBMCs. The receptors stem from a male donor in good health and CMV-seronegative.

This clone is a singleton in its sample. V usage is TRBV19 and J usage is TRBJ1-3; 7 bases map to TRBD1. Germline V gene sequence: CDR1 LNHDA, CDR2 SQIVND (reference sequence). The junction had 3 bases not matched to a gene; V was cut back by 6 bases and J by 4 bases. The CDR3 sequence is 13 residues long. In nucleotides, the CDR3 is TGTGCCAGTAGAAGGGACAGCGGAAACACCATATATTTT. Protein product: CASRRDSGNTIYF.

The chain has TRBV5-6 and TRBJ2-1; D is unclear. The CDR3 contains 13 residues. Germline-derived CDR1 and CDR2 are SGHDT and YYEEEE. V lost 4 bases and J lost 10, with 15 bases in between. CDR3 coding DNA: TGTGCCAGCAGCCCGGCTGAAGTCAGGGAGCAGTTCTTC. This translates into CASSPAEVREQFF. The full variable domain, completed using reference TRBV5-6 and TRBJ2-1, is DAGVTQSPTHLIKTRGQQVTLRCSPKSGHDTVSWYQQALGQGPQFIFQYYEEEERQRGNFPDRFSGHQFPNYSSELNVNALLLGDSALYLCASSPAEVREQFFGPGTRLTVL.

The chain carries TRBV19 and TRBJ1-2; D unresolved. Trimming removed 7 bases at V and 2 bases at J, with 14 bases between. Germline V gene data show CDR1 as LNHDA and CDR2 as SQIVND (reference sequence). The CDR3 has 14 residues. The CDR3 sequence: CASNPGGWNYGYTF. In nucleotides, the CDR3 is TGTGCCAGTAACCCGGGAGGGTGGAACTATGGCTACACCTTC.

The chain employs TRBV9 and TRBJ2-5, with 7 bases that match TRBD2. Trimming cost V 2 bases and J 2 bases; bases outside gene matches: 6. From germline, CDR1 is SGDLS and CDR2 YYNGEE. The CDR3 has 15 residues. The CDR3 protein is CASSVGTINQETQYF. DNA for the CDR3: TGTGCCAGCAGCGTCGGGACTATTAATCAAGAGACCCAGTACTTC.

The CDR3 coding sequence is TGTGCCAGTAGTATCACAGATGGCTACACCTTC. Its translation: CASSITDGYTF. This chain links TRBV19 with TRBJ1-2; D is unresolved. The CDR3 consists of 11 residues. V was trimmed by 3 bases and J by 6 bases, leaving 5 bases between them. Germline values: CDR1 LNHDA, CDR2 SQIVND (reference sequence). Drawing the rest from reference TRBV19 and TRBJ1-2, the complete variable domain is DGGITQSPKYLFRKEGQNVTLSCEQNLNHDAMYWYRQDPGQGLRLIYYSQIVNDFQKGDIAEGYSVSREKKESFPLTVTSAQKNPTAFYLCASSITDGYTFGSGTRLTVV.

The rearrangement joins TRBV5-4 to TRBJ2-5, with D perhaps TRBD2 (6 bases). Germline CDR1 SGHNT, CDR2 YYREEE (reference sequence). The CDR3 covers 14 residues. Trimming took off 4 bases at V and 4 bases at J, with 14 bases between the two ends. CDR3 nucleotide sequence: TGTGCCAGCAGCCCCGGGAGAGTGGGAGAGACCCAGTACTTC. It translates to CASSPGRVGETQYF.